These 31 T cell receptor beta chains originate from one sample sequenced in a study of control samples from healthy donors and cancer patients. Sequenced by immunoSEQ multiplex PCR; TCRdb stores in-frame clones only, minus some. The table has 64,000 or so clones, 92% seen once. Sequenced material: PBMCs. The receptors shown here come from a man aged 40-49 years with colorectal cancer.

The chain combines TRBV27 with TRBJ2-6; D is ambiguous. Germline CDR1 is MNHEY and CDR2 is SMNVEV (reference sequence). The CDR3 is 12 amino acids. Trimming took 6 bases from V and 3 from J, leaving 3 bases between them. CDR3 bases: TGTGCCAGCAGGCTTGGGGCCAACGTCCTGACTTTC. This sequence encodes CASRLGANVLTF.

The chain joins TRBV5-1 to TRBJ2-7; the D call may be TRBD1 or TRBD2 (5 bases each). CDR1 and CDR2 (germline): SGHRS, YFSETQ. CDR3 length equals 16 residues. V was clipped by 3 bases and J by 0 bases, with 16 bases between them. The CDR3 sequence: CASSSGVRDPSYEQYF. The CDR3, as DNA: TGCGCCAGCAGCTCCGGGGTCCGGGACCCCTCCTACGAGCAGTACTTC.

On this clone itself: At one end, the junction sequence differs from germline, possibly due to a read error. The chain couples TRBV11-2 to TRBJ1-2, with 9 bases aligning to TRBD1. CDR1 is SGHAT, CDR2 FQNNGV, per germline. This CDR3 is 13 amino acids long. CDR3 sequence (DNA): TGTGCCAGCAGCTTCTCCGATACAGGGGGCATAGCCTTC. Protein: CASSFSDTGGIAF.

This clone was seen just once. V is TRBV18 and J is TRBJ1-3; D may be TRBD1 (6 bases). Germline CDR1 is KGHSH and CDR2 is LQKENI. The CDR3 spans 14 residues. The V end was cut by 5 bases, the J end by 4 bases, with 12 bases between. CDR3 DNA: TGTGCCAGCTCAGAAGTGGGGGCCGGAAACACCATATATTTT. It encodes CASSEVGAGNTIYF.

This chain links TRBV9 with TRBJ2-2; TRBD1 matches at 10 bases. There are 17 residues in the CDR3. Trimming took 0 bases from V and 5 from J; bases not matched to a gene: 7. Germline V lookup: CDR1 SGDLS, CDR2 YYNGEE. The CDR3 region has the DNA TGTGCCAGCAGCGTAGACTATGGGACAGGGGCGACCGGGGAGCTGTTTTTT. Encoded protein: CASSVDYGTGATGELFF.

The J gene is TRBJ1-1, the V gene TRBV5-1; TRBD1 matches 8 bases. Germline V lookup: CDR1 SGHRS, CDR2 YFSETQ. The CDR3 covers 13 residues. V shed 3 bases, J shed 4 bases, and the junction held 2 bases outside the gene matches. The CDR3 sequence: CASSYGQGTEAFF. The CDR3 nucleotides are TGCGCCAGCAGCTACGGACAGGGCACTGAAGCTTTCTTT.

The chain has TRBV3-1 (or the pseudogene TRBV3-2) and TRBJ1-2; TRBD1 agrees at 8 bases. The CDR3 is made up of 14 amino acids. The V gene's germline CDR1 is LGHDT and CDR2 YNNKEL (reference sequence). Trimming at V came to 4 bases and at J to 2 bases, leaving 3 bases not matched to a gene. Here the CDR3 DNA reads TGTGCCAGCAGCCCACAGGGGGACAACTATGGCTACACCTTC. Translating it yields CASSPQGDNYGYTF.

The CDR3 reads CASSLNRVAGDRGNEQFF. The CDR3 DNA reads as TGTGCCAGCTCCCTCAATAGGGTAGCGGGGGACCGGGGCAATGAGCAGTTCTTC. The rearrangement uses TRBV18 and TRBJ2-1, with 9 bases fitting TRBD2. The CDR3 covers 18 residues. The junction had 18 bases not matched to a gene; V was cut back by 6 bases and J by 6 bases. Germline-derived CDR1 and CDR2 are KGHSH and LQKENI.

The chain recombines TRBV7-9 with TRBJ1-2, with 7 bases identical to TRBD1. V trimming: 6 bases; J trimming: 4 bases; junction bases outside the gene matches: 11. CDR1 SEHNR and CDR2 FQNEAQ come from the germline V gene (reference sequence). The CDR3 runs to 15 residues. The DNA of the CDR3 is TGTGCCAGCAGGGCCGCGGACAGGCCCAGCTATGGCTACACCTTC. Translated, it gives CASRAADRPSYGYTF.

This sequence joins TRBV6-5 and TRBJ1-2; D perhaps matches TRBD1 (5 bases). V was cut by 5 bases and J by 2 bases, with 12 bases left in between. The CDR3 spans 14 residues. Germline CDR1 reads MNHEY; CDR2 reads SVGAGI. CDR3: CASSLSRTNYGYTF. The CDR3 nucleotides are TGTGCCAGCAGTCTCTCTAGGACAAACTATGGCTACACCTTC.

This clone has just one count. The rearrangement uses TRBV2 and TRBJ2-5, with D possibly called TRBD1 or TRBD2 (5 bases each). The CDR3 is made up of 13 amino acids. Trimming took off 2 bases at V and 5 bases at J, with 9 bases between the two ends. Germline V gene sequence: CDR1 SNHLY, CDR2 FYNNEI. In DNA form, the CDR3 reads TGTGCCAGCAGTGAAAGGGGCGGGGAGACCCAGTACTTC. Translated, it gives CASSERGGETQYF.

This clone was observed a single time. The genes are TRBV2 and TRBJ2-7, with TRBD1 matching 7 bases. With V trimmed by 6 bases and J by 7 bases, 12 bases remained unmatched. This CDR3 has 14 amino acids. Germline V gene sequence: CDR1 SNHLY, CDR2 FYNNEI. The CDR3 sequence is CASSWTGGTTEQYF. DNA of the CDR3: TGTGCCAGCAGCTGGACAGGAGGAACTACTGAGCAGTACTTC.

CDR3: CASSQGSSGNTIYF. The DNA for the CDR3 is TGTGCCAGCAGCCAAGGGTCGTCTGGAAACACCATATATTTT. The V gene is TRBV6-2 or TRBV6-3, the J gene TRBJ1-3; no clear D gene. In germline, CDR1 is MNHEY, CDR2 SVGEGT. This CDR3 is built from 14 residues. Trimming removed 6 bases at V and 1 base at J, with 10 bases between.

The chain links TRBV7-2 to TRBJ2-7, with D perhaps TRBD2 (5 bases). The V gene lost 5 bases and the J gene lost 2 bases, with 16 bases spanning the gap. The germline V gene has CDR1 SGHTA and CDR2 FQGNSA. The CDR3 extends over 15 amino acids. The CDR3 nucleotides are TGTGCCAGCAGCAATCCCGGGGTTCCCACCTACGAGCAGTACTTC. This gives the protein CASSNPGVPTYEQYF. The full variable domain, completed using reference TRBV7-2 and TRBJ2-7, is GAGVSQSPSNKVTEKGKDVELRCDPISGHTALYWYRQSLGQGLEFLIYFQGNSAPDKSGLPSDRFSAERTGGSVSTLTIQRTQQEDSAVYLCASSNPGVPTYEQYFGPGTRLTVT.

The chain combines TRBV27 with TRBJ1-2; a weak D match, TRBD1 (6 bases). CDR3 length: 13 residues. Germline V CDR1 and CDR2: MNHEY, SMNVEV (reference sequence). Trimming took off 3 bases at V and 7 bases at J, with 12 bases between the two ends. In DNA form, the CDR3 reads TGTGCCAGCAGTTTCCCCACAGGGATTGGCTACACCTTC. It codes for CASSFPTGIGYTF.

The chain joins TRBV3-1 (or the pseudogene TRBV3-2) to TRBJ1-5, with D hard to call. This CDR3 is 12 amino acids long. Trimming removed 3 bases at V and 7 bases at J, with 7 bases between. Germline V gene lookup returns CDR1 LGHDT and CDR2 YNNKEL (reference sequence). CDR3 amino acids: CASSQGQQPQHF. The CDR3 DNA reads TGTGCCAGCAGCCAGGGTCAGCAGCCCCAGCATTTT.

This chain links TRBV29-1 with TRBJ1-1; perhaps TRBD1 as D (6 bases). V lost 6 bases to trimming and J lost 6 bases, with 14 bases between them. The germline CDR1 and CDR2 sequences are SQVTM and ANQGSEA. The CDR3 runs to 12 residues. The CDR3 region is CSVVQGTAEAFF. CDR3 DNA sequence: TGCAGCGTAGTACAGGGAACTGCTGAAGCTTTCTTT.

The chain has TRBV5-5 and TRBJ2-2; D remains unclear. The germline gives CDR1 SGHKS, CDR2 YYEKEE (reference sequence). This CDR3 spans 15 amino acids. V dropped 4 bases and J dropped 0 bases, with 10 bases sitting between them. CDR3 coding DNA: TGTGCCAGCAGCCCAGGTATTACGAACACCGGGGAGCTGTTTTTT. Protein: CASSPGITNTGELFF.

The chain couples TRBV7-9 to TRBJ2-2; TRBD1 might be the D (5 bases). Between the trimmed V and J ends, which lost 6 bases and 1 base, there was a span of 12 bases. The CDR3 has 15 residues. CDR1 and CDR2 (germline): SEHNR, FQNEAQ (reference sequence). CDR3 protein: CASRIGTGNTGELFF. The CDR3 nucleotides read TGTGCCAGCAGGATAGGAACAGGGAACACCGGGGAGCTGTTTTTT.

This clone was seen a few times. The chain employs TRBV5-6 and TRBJ2-7; perhaps D is TRBD1 or TRBD2 (6 bases each). The V end lost 4 bases, the J end lost 7 bases, and 15 bases lay between the germline ends. This CDR3 spans 13 amino acids. CDR1 and CDR2 (germline): SGHDT, YYEEEE. CDR3 region: CASSLPGAREQYF. The CDR3 coding sequence is TGTGCCAGCAGCCTGCCGGGGGCGAGAGAGCAGTACTTC.

V and J are TRBV19 and TRBJ1-5; 7 bases fit TRBD1. With 7 bases clipped from V and 0 bases from J, the junction kept 9 bases outside the gene matches. The CDR3 length is 16 residues. Germline V gene data show CDR1 as LNHDA and CDR2 as SQIVND (reference sequence). CDR3 sequence (DNA): TGTGCCAGTACCTCAAGGGGGACAGTTAGCAATCAGCCCCAGCATTTT. This sequence encodes CASTSRGTVSNQPQHF. The full variable domain, rest sourced from reference TRBV19 and TRBJ1-5, is DGGITQSPKYLFRKEGQNVTLSCEQNLNHDAMYWYRQDPGQGLRLIYYSQIVNDFQKGDIAEGYSVSREKKESFPLTVTSAQKNPTAFYLCASTSRGTVSNQPQHFGDGTRLSIL.

The chain combines TRBV29-1 with TRBJ2-1, with D possibly being TRBD2 (7 bases). Trimming left V 6 bases short and J 10 bases short, with 16 bases between. The CDR3 spans 12 residues. The germline gives CDR1 SQVTM, CDR2 ANQGSEA. CDR3 sequence reads: CSVMRGREEQFF. CDR3 nucleotide sequence: TGCAGCGTCATGAGGGGGAGGGAAGAGCAGTTCTTC.

The V gene is TRBV7-6, the J gene TRBJ2-1; TRBD2 agrees at 9 bases. The CDR3 sequence is 18 residues long. V shed 5 bases, J shed 1 base, and the junction held 12 bases outside the gene matches. The germline gives CDR1 SGHVS, CDR2 FNYEAQ. CDR3 sequence (DNA): TGTGCCAGCAGCCCCGGGAGTAGCGGGGGTGCTTCCTACAATGAGCAGTTCTTC. This translates into CASSPGSSGGASYNEQFF.

CDR3 nucleotides: TGTGCCAGCAGCCCAAGGGGCGGGAGGAACACCGGGGAGCTGTTTTTT. Residues: CASSPRGGRNTGELFF. The chain uses TRBV13 and TRBJ2-2, with 7 bases fitting TRBD2. CDR1 and CDR2 (germline): PRHDT, FYEKMQ (reference sequence). The CDR3 totals 16 residues. With 5 bases clipped from V and 1 base from J, the junction kept 7 bases outside the gene matches.

The J gene is TRBJ2-5, the V gene TRBV7-9; 7 positions agree with TRBD2. V was pared by 1 base and J by 3 bases, with 2 bases of the junction left unmatched. CDR1 and CDR2 from the germline V gene are SEHNR and FQNEAQ (reference sequence). The CDR3 is made up of 14 amino acids. The CDR3 DNA reads TGTGCCAGCAGCTTAGTGGGGGGGAAAGAGACCCAGTACTTC. It translates to CASSLVGGKETQYF.

The DNA for the CDR3 is TGTGCCAGCAGCTTGGGGCGGGGGCAGTACGAGCAGTACTTC. Residues: CASSLGRGQYEQYF. The chain has TRBV5-6 and TRBJ2-7; a possible D gene is TRBD2 (7 bases). CDR3 length equals 14 residues. The germline CDR1 and CDR2 sequences are SGHDT and YYEEEE. Trimming took 0 bases from V and 4 from J, leaving 11 bases between them.

With regard to this clone: The germline gene is not matched at one end of the junction; a read error may be the cause. This chain joins TRBV5-3 and TRBJ2-3; TRBD2 matches 11 bases. TRBV5-3 is marked as an open reading frame, function uncertain. The CDR3 runs to 13 residues. Here the CDR3 reads CARSPAIPGLAVF. The CDR3 bases are TGTGCCAGAAGCCCGGCTATACCGGGACTAGCGGTTTTT.

The gene calls are TRBV7-8 and TRBJ2-5; D not certain. Trimming removed 2 bases at V and 5 bases at J, with 3 bases between. This CDR3 has 11 residues. CDR1 and CDR2 (germline): SGHVS, FQNEAQ. The CDR3 DNA reads TGTGCCAGCAGCTTAACGGAGACCCAGTACTTC. Residues: CASSLTETQYF.

The chain uses TRBV5-1 and TRBJ2-5; a weak D match, TRBD1 (6 bases). This CDR3 has 14 residues. Germline V lookup: CDR1 SGHRS, CDR2 YFSETQ. Trimming left V 2 bases short and J 2 bases short, with 10 bases between. CDR3 DNA sequence: TGCGCCAGCAGCTTCGAGCAGGGGCAAGAGACCCAGTACTTC. Protein sequence: CASSFEQGQETQYF. Full variable domain (rest looked up from reference TRBV5-1 and TRBJ2-5): KAGVTQTPRYLIKTRGQQVTLSCSPISGHRSVSWYQQTPGQGLQFLFEYFSETQRNKGNFPGRFSGRQFSNSRSEMNVSTLELGDSALYLCASSFEQGQETQYFGPGTRLLVL.

This chain links TRBV5-1 with TRBJ2-3; 7 bases agree with TRBD1. The germline CDR1 and CDR2 sequences are SGHRS and YFSETQ. CDR3 length: 14 amino acids. V lost 5 bases, J lost 5 bases, and 8 bases stayed unmatched. This chain's CDR3 is CASRLQGSQDTQYF. The CDR3 nucleotides are TGCGCCAGCAGGTTACAGGGGAGTCAAGATACGCAGTATTTT.

V and J are TRBV7-9 and TRBJ2-1; perhaps TRBD2 as D (5 bases). The CDR3 is 13 residues long. Trimming removed 5 bases from V and 4 bases from J, with 9 bases in between. CDR1 and CDR2 from the germline V gene are SEHNR and FQNEAQ (reference sequence). The CDR3 DNA reads TGTGCCAGCAGCGCCGGACTGTACAATGAGCAGTTCTTC. It translates to CASSAGLYNEQFF.